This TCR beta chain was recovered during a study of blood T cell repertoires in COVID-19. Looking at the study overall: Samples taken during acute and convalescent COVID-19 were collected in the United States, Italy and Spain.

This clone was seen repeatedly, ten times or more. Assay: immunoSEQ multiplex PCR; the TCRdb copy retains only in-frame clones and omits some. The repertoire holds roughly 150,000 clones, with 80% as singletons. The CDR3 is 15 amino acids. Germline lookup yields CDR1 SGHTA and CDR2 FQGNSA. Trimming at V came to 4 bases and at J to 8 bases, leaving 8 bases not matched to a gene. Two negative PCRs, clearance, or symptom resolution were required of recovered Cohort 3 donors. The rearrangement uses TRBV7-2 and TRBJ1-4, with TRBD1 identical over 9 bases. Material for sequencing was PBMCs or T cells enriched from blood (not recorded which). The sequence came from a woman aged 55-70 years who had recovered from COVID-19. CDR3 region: CASSSRGQGKEKLFF. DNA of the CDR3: TGTGCCAGCAGCTCCCGGGGACAGGGCAAGGAAAAACTGTTTTTT.